Included here is one T cell receptor beta chain sequence, with context. The ends lost 3 bases at V and 3 bases at J; junction bases unmatched: 4. Germline CDR1 and CDR2: LNHDA and SQIVND (reference sequence). The length of the CDR3 is 14 residues. The record originates from a study of technical replicates of blood from a handful of donors. Generated by immunoSEQ multiplex PCR, the TCRdb table keeps only in-frame clones and is missing some. Here the sample spans more than 90,000 clones, more than 90% being singletons. This receptor was taken from a human donor in good health. V is TRBV19 and J is TRBJ2-7; TRBD2 aligns across 8 bases. The material sequenced was T cells isolated from PBMCs. The CDR3 protein is CASSISGTSYEQYF. CDR3 DNA sequence: TGTGCCAGTAGTATCTCCGGGACTAGCTACGAGCAGTACTTC.